This T cell receptor (beta chain) emerged from a study of human T cells and chemical hapten exposure. Looking at the study overall: Weekly diphenylcyclopropenone doses were given to patients' scalps across the approximately 26-week study.

Single cDNA molecules in the library carried unique molecular identifiers attached during preparation. A single record per CDR3 protein comes from TCRdb applying MiXCR to the RACE reads. The table records about 82,000 distinct CDR3 sequences, 10% to 15% of them present only once. The sample holds many counts of this clonotype. Its specificity is not known. Study-level findings and limits: Controls had significantly fewer large CDR3 similarity clusters than were formed by expanded TCRs.

The time point was: patch test 3, about 24 weeks after DPC sensitization. The treatment is: therapeutic diphenylcyclopropenone sensitization with weekly scalp DPC. Alopecia patients deemed DPC-suitable, aged 18 to 70, excluding pregnancy. Germline V gene sequence: CDR1 MNHEY, CDR2 SVGAGI. CDR3 length: 13 amino acids. The germline V and J ends were trimmed by 6 bases and 4 bases, with 10 bases remaining between them. Material: whole blood, obtained in connection with sensitization to the hapten diphenylcyclopropenone (DPC). The gene calls are TRBV6-5 and TRBJ1-5, with a possible D match to TRBD1 (5 bases). The sequence came from a woman between 45 and 60 years old with alopecia areata. Some clones in this sample may be carry-over from other donors' samples. The CDR3 DNA is TGTGCCAGCAGGGAGGGGAGAAATCAGCCCCAGCATTTT. This encodes CASREGRNQPQHF.